This T cell receptor (beta chain) was recovered during a study of blood T cell repertoires in COVID-19. Across the study: T cells, B-cell-depleted T cells, or PBMCs provided the cDNA or gDNA that served as material.

Profiling relied on immunoSEQ multiplex PCR, and the TCRdb table lists in-frame clones only, not all of them. The sample consists of tens of thousands of clones, 75% to 90% of them appearing once. The V end was cut by 1 base, the J end by 9 bases, with 22 bases between. This CDR3 contains 17 residues. The germline V gene has CDR1 SQVTM and CDR2 ANQGSEA. The TCR was taken from a woman of 80 years or more with active or convalescent COVID-19. The specimen was peripheral blood. V is TRBV29-1 and J is TRBJ1-6, with no clear D. The CDR3 DNA reads as TGCAGCGTTGAAGGGCTTGCAGTGAAAGCGTTTGGTTCACCCCTCCACTTT. It translates to CSVEGLAVKAFGSPLHF.